This TCR beta chain is drawn from a study of read filtering for tumor transcriptome and immune sequencing. V shed 10 bases and J shed 0 bases, with 7 bases lying between them. The CDR3 extends over 12 amino acids. Germline lookup yields CDR1 SGHNT and CDR2 YYREEE (reference sequence). This clonotype is medium-sized (0.01 to 0.1%) in the sample. The antigen is unknown. Molecular barcoded adaptors covering alpha/delta and beta/gamma chains were used on roughly 400 ng RNA. TCRdb re-called the reads through MiXCR, storing one row per CDR3 protein. The sample includes about 24,000 distinct CDR3 sequences, 22% of them seen just once. Points from the study as a whole: Dropping single-read clonotypes raised IR-seq and RNA-seq shared-clonotype correlation. IR-seq captured clonotypes deeper and more reliably than RNA-seq. The sorted CD138-negative fraction was a mixed bone marrow immune population, not purified T cells. In IR-seq, single-read clonotypes were roughly 80% of clonotypes but around 3.5% of reads.

The chain recombines TRBV5-4 with TRBJ2-2, with unresolved D. The sequenced sample consisted of a population of CD138-negative cells sorted from bone marrow. The TCR originated in a donor at least 40 years old with multiple myeloma. This CDR3 reads CASESNTGELFF. DNA of the CDR3: TGTGCCTCGGAGTCGAACACCGGGGAGCTGTTTTTT.